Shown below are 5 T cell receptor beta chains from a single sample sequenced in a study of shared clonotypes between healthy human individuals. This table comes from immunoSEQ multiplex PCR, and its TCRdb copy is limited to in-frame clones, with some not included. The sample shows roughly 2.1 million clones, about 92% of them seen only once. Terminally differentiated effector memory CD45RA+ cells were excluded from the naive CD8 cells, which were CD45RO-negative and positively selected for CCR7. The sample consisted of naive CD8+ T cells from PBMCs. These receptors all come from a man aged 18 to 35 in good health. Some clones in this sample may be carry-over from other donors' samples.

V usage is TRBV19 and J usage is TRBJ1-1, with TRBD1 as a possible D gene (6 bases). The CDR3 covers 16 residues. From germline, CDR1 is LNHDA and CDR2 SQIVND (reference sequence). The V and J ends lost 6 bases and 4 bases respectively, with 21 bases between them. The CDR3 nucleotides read TGTGCCAGTAGCGAAGCACCGGACAGATTTCGCACTGAAGCTTTCTTT. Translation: CASSEAPDRFRTEAFF.

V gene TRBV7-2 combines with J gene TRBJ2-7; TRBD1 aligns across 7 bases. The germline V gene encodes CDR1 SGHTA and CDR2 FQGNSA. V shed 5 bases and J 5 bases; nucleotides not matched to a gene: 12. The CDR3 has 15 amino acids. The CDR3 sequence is CASSPNRGQVDEQYF. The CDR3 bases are TGTGCCAGCAGCCCCAACAGGGGCCAGGTCGACGAGCAGTACTTC.

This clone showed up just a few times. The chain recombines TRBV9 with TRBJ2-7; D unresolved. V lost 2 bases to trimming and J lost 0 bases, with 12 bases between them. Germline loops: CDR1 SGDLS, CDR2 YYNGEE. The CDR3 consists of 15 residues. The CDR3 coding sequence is TGTGCCAGCAGCGTGGGCCCAAGGCACTCCTACGAGCAGTACTTC. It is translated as CASSVGPRHSYEQYF.

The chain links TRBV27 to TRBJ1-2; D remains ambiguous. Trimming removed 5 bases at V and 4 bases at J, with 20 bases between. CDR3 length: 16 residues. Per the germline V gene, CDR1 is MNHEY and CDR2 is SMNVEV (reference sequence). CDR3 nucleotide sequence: TGTGCCAGCAGTCTCCTTTCCGGACGGGAGCCCTATGGCTACACCTTC. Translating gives CASSLLSGREPYGYTF.

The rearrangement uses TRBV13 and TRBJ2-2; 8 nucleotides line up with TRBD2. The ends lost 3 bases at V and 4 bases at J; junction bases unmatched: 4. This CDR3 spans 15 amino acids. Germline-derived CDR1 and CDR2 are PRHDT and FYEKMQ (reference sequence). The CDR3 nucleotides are TGTGCCAGCAGCTTCAGACGGGAGGGCACCGGGGAGCTGTTTTTT. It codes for CASSFRREGTGELFF.